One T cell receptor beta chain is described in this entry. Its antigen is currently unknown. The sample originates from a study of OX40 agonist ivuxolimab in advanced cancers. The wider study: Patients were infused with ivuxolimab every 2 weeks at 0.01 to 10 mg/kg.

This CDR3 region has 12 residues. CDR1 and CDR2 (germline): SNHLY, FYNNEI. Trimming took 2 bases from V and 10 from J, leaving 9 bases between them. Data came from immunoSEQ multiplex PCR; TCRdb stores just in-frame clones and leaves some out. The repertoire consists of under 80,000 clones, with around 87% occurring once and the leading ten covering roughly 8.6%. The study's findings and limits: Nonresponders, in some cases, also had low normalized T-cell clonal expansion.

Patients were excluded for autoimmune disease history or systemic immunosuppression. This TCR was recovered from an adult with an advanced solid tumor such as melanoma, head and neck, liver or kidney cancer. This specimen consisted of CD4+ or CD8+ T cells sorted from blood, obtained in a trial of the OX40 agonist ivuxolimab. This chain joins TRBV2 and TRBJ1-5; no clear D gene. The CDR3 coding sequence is TGTGCCAGCAGTGAATTAGAATACCCCCAGCATTTT. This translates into CASSELEYPQHF.